This T cell receptor beta chain was profiled in a study of cytomegalovirus exposure and HLA in healthy donors. Study-level results: As confirmed in vitro, a few CMV-associated chains were specific for CMV antigens. Some V segments, including TRBV6-2 and TRBV6-3, were excluded as indistinguishable. In a later analysis, compared with equally common non-associated chains, HLA-associated beta chains were more expanded.

The PCR had 60 Vbeta and 13 Jbeta primers. Clones were sequenced by immunoSEQ multiplex PCR, and TCRdb holds only the in-frame ones, with some missing. This table holds 100,000 to 150,000 clones, just under 75% found once. About this clone itself: What it binds is unknown.

The CDR3 spans 14 residues. The germline CDR1 and CDR2 sequences are LNHDA and SQIVND (reference sequence). The V gene lost 4 bases and the J gene lost 2 bases, with 9 bases spanning the gap. The source material was PBMCs. The V and J genes are TRBV19 and TRBJ2-4; D is uncertain. This TCR was sampled from a man aged 55-75 years in good health and CMV-seropositive. The CDR3 sequence: CASSTQQTKNIQYF. Written as DNA, the CDR3 is TGTGCCAGTAGTACACAACAGACCAAAAACATTCAGTACTTC.